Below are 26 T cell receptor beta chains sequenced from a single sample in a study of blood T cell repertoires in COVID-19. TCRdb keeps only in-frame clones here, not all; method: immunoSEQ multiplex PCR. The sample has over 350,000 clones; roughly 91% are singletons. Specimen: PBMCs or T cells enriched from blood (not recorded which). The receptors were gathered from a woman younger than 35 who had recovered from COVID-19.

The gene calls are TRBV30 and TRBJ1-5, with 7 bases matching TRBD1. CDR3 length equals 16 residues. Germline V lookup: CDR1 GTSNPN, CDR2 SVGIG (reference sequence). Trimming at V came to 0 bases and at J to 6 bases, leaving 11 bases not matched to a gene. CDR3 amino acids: CAWSVDRGRLGQPQHF. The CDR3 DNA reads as TGTGCCTGGAGTGTAGATAGGGGGCGTCTCGGTCAGCCCCAGCATTTT.

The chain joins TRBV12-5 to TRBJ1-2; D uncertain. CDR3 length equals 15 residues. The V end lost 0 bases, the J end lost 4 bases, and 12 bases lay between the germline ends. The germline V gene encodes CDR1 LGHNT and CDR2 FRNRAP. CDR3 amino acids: CASGLVEGGGYGYTF. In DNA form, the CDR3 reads TGTGCTAGTGGTTTGGTTGAGGGAGGAGGCTATGGCTACACCTTC.

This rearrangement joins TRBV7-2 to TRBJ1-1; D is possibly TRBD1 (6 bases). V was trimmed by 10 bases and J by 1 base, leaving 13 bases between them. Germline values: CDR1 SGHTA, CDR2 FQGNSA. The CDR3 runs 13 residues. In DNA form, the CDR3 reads TGTGCCACCAAAAACAGGGAGAACACTGAAGCTTTCTTT. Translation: CATKNRENTEAFF.

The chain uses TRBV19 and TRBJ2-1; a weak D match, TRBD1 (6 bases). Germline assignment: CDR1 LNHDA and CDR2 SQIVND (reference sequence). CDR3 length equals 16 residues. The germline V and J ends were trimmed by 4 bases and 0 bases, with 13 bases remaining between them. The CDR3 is CASSTGVGSSYNEQFF. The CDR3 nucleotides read TGTGCCAGTAGTACAGGGGTGGGGAGCTCCTACAATGAGCAGTTCTTC.

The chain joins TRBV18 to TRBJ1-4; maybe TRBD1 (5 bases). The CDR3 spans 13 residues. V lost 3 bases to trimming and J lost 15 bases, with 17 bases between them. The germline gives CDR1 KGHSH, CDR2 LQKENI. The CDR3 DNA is TGTGCCAGCTCACCGGTATTTGCGGGGGTGGTGTTTTTT. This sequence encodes CASSPVFAGVVFF.

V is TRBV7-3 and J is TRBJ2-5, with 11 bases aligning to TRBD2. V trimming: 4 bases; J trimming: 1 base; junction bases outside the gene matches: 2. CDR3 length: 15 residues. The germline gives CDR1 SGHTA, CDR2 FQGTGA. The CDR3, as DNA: TGTGCCAGCAGCTCGGGACTAGCGGTCCAAGAGACCCAGTACTTC. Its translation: CASSSGLAVQETQYF. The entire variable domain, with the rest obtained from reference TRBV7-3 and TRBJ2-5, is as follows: GAGVSQTPSNKVTEKGKYVELRCDPISGHTALYWYRQSLGQGPEFLIYFQGTGAADDSGLPNDRFFAVRPEGSVSTLKIQRTERGDSAVYLCASSSGLAVQETQYFGPGTRLLVL.

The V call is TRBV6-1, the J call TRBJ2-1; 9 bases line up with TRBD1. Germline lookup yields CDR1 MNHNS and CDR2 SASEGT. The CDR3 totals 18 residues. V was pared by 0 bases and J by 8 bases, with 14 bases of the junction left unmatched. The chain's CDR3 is CASSEAPPTGGPFDEQFF. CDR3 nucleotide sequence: TGTGCCAGCAGTGAAGCGCCGCCCACAGGGGGCCCTTTCGATGAGCAGTTCTTC.

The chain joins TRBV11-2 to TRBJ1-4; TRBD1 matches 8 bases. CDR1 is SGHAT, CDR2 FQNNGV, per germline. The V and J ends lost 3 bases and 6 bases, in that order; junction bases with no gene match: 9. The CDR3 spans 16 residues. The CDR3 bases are TGTGCCAGCAGCTTCGCCCAACAGGGGGATCATGAAAAACTGTTTTTT. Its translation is CASSFAQQGDHEKLFF.

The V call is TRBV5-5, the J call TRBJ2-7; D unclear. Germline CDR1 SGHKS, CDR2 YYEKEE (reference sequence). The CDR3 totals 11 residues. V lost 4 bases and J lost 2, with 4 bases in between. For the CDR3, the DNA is TGTGCCAGCAGCGTCGCCTACGAGCAGTACTTC. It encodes CASSVAYEQYF.

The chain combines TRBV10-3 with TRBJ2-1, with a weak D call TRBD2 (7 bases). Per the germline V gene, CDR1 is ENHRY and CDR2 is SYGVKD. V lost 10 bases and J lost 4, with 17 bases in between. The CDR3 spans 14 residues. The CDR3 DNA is TGTGCCACCCAGGGGCGGGAGTCGTACAATGAGCAGTTCTTC. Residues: CATQGRESYNEQFF.

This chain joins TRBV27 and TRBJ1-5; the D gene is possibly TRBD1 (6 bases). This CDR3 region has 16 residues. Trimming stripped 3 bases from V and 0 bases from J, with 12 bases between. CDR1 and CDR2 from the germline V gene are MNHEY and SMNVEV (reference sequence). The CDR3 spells CASSFGGAFSNQPQHF. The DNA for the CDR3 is TGTGCCAGCAGTTTTGGGGGCGCGTTTAGCAATCAGCCCCAGCATTTT.

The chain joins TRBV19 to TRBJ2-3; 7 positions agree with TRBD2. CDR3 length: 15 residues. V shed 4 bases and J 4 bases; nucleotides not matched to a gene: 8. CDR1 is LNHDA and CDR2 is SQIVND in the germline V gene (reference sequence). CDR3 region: CASSTRLARSDTQYF. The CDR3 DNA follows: TGTGCCAGTAGTACCCGACTAGCTCGGTCAGATACGCAGTATTTT. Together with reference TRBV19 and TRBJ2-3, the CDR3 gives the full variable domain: DGGITQSPKYLFRKEGQNVTLSCEQNLNHDAMYWYRQDPGQGLRLIYYSQIVNDFQKGDIAEGYSVSREKKESFPLTVTSAQKNPTAFYLCASSTRLARSDTQYFGPGTRLTVL.

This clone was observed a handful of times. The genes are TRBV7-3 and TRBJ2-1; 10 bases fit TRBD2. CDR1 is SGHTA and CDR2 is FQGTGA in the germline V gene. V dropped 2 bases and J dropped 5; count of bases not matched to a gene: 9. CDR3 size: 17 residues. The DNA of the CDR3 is TGTGCCAGCAGCTTATTGGGTGGGCTAGCGGGAGACAATGAGCAGTTCTTC. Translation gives CASSLLGGLAGDNEQFF.

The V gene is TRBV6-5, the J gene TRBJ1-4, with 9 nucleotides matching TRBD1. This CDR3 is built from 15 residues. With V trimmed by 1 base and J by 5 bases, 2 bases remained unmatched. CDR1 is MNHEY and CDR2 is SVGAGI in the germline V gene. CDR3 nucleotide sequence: TGTGCCAGCAGTTACTTCGGGACAGGGAATGAAAAACTGTTTTTT. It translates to CASSYFGTGNEKLFF.

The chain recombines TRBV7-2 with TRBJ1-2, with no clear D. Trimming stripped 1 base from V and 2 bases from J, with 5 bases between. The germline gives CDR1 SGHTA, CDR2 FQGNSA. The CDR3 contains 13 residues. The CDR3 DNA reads TGTGCCAGCAGCTTAGGGGAGAACTATGGCTACACCTTC. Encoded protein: CASSLGENYGYTF.

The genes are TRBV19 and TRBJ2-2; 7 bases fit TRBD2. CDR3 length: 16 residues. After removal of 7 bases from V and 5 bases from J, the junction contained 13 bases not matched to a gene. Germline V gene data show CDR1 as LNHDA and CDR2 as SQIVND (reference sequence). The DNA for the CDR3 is TGTGCCAGTATGAGCACGGGGGAGGGAAGAACCGGGGAGCTGTTTTTT. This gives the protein CASMSTGEGRTGELFF.

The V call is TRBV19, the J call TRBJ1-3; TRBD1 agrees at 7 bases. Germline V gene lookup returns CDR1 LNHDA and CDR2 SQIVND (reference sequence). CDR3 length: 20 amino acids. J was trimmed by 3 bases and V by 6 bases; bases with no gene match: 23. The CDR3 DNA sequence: TGTGCCAGTAGCAACCACCGCCTGCCTCCGACAGGGCTTTTTGGAAACACCATATATTTT. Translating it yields CASSNHRLPPTGLFGNTIYF. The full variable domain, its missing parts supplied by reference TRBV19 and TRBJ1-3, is DGGITQSPKYLFRKEGQNVTLSCEQNLNHDAMYWYRQDPGQGLRLIYYSQIVNDFQKGDIAEGYSVSREKKESFPLTVTSAQKNPTAFYLCASSNHRLPPTGLFGNTIYFGEGSWLTVV.

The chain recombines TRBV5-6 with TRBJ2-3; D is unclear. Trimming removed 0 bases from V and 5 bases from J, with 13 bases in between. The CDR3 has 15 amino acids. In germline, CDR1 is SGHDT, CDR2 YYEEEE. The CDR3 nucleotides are TGTGCCAGCAGCTTGGCCCCCGCGTCGGGAGATACGCAGTATTTT. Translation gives CASSLAPASGDTQYF.

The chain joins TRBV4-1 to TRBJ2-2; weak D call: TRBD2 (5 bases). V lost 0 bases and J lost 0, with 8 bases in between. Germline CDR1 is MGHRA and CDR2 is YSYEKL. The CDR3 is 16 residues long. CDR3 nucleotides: TGCGCCAGCAGCCAAGATCGGGAAGCGAACACCGGGGAGCTGTTTTTT. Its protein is CASSQDREANTGELFF.

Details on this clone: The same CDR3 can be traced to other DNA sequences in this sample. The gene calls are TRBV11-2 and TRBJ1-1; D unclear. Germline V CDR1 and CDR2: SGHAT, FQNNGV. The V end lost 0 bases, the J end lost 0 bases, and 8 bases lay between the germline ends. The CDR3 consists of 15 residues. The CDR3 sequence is CASSLEADLNTEAFF. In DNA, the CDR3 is TGTGCCAGCAGCTTAGAAGCGGACCTGAACACTGAAGCTTTCTTT.

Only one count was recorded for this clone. The CDR3 spells CATSEPGDTEAFF. In DNA form, the CDR3 reads TGTGCCACCAGTGAACCGGGGGACACTGAAGCTTTCTTT. This chain connects TRBV24-1 to TRBJ1-1; the D gene is possibly TRBD1 (5 bases). Germline assignment: CDR1 KGHDR and CDR2 SFDVKD. The CDR3 extends over 13 amino acids. V was shortened by 4 bases and J by 3 bases, with 8 bases between the two germline ends.

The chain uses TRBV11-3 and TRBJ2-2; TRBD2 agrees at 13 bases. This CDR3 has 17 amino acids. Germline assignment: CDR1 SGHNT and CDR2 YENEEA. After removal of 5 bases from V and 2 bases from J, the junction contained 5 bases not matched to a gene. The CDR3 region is CASSARLAGGNTGELFF. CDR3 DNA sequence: TGTGCCAGCAGCGCGCGACTAGCGGGGGGAAACACCGGGGAGCTGTTTTTT.

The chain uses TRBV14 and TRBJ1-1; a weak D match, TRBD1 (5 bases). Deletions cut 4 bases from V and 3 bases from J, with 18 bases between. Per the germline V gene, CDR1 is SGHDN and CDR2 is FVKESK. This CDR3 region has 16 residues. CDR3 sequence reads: CASSRLSPGWDTEAFF. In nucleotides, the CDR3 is TGTGCCAGCAGCCGATTATCCCCAGGGTGGGACACTGAAGCTTTCTTT.

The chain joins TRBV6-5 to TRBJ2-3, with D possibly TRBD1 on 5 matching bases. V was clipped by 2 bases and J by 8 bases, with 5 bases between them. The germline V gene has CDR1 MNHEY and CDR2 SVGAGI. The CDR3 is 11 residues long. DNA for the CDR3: TGTGCCAGCAGTTACGGGGCTACGCAGTATTTT. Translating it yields CASSYGATQYF.

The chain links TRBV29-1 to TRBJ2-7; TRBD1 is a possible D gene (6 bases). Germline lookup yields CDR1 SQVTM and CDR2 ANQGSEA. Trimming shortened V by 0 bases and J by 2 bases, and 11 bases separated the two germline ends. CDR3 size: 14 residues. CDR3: CSVEDQGQPYEQYF. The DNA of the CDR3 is TGCAGCGTTGAAGATCAGGGACAACCCTACGAGCAGTACTTC.

The CDR3 coding sequence is TGTGCCAGCAGCCTTGGACTAGCCACAGATACGCAGTATTTT. It is translated as CASSLGLATDTQYF. The V and J genes are TRBV6-2 or TRBV6-3 and TRBJ2-3; TRBD2 agrees at 8 bases. In germline, CDR1 is MNHEY, CDR2 SVGEGT. The ends lost 6 bases at V and 2 bases at J; junction bases unmatched: 4. This CDR3 spans 14 amino acids.